The next 5 T cell receptor beta chains were all read from a single sample in a study of beta chain features in type 1 diabetes. The study reverse transcribed the entire isolated RNA, so it sequenced expressed TCRB transcripts. Sequencing used immunoSEQ multiplex PCR; TCRdb keeps in-frame clones, though not all of them. The repertoire consists of 900,000 or so clones, with 15% to 20% occurring once and the leading ten covering about 0.025%. The material sequenced was naive CD4+ T cells from blood. The receptors stem from a woman aged 18-29 years in good health.

The CDR3 sequence: CASSLVTGNTGELFF. Here the CDR3 DNA reads TGTGCCAGCAGCTTAGTTACCGGCAACACCGGGGAGCTGTTTTTT. V gene TRBV7-6 combines with J gene TRBJ2-2, with D unresolved. V dropped 1 base and J dropped 2 bases, with 8 bases sitting between them. CDR1 is SGHVS and CDR2 is FNYEAQ in the germline V gene. The CDR3 covers 15 residues.

This clone turned up a few times. The chain combines TRBV7-2 with TRBJ2-2; D ambiguous. V was clipped by 5 bases and J by 4 bases, with 11 bases between them. The CDR3 extends over 14 amino acids. CDR1 and CDR2 from the germline V gene are SGHTA and FQGNSA. In DNA form, the CDR3 reads TGTGCCAGCAGCAGAGAGCTGCTCACCGGGGAGCTGTTTTTT. Translating it yields CASSRELLTGELFF.

The chain carries TRBV2 and TRBJ2-7; no reliable D call. CDR3 length: 14 residues. From germline, CDR1 is SNHLY and CDR2 FYNNEI. Trimming removed 4 bases from V and 4 bases from J, with 14 bases in between. CDR3 nucleotide sequence: TGTGCCAGCAGTGTAGTTAGGGCTCAATACGAGCAGTACTTC. This codes for CASSVVRAQYEQYF.

This chain uses TRBV6-6 with TRBJ1-3; weak D call: TRBD1 (6 bases). CDR1 is MNHNY and CDR2 is SVGAGI in the germline V gene (reference sequence). The CDR3 spans 16 residues. V gave up 6 bases and J gave up 1 base, with 16 bases separating them. CDR3 nucleotide sequence: TGTGCCAGCAGCCGGACAGCGAAGATTTCTGGAAACACCATATATTTT. It specifies CASSRTAKISGNTIYF.

This clone was counted only a few times. The chain is built from TRBV2 and TRBJ2-5, with a tentative D call TRBD1 (6 bases). V gave up 5 bases and J gave up 7 bases, with 14 bases separating them. CDR3 length equals 13 residues. CDR1 and CDR2 from the germline V gene are SNHLY and FYNNEI. The CDR3 region has the DNA TGTGCCAGCAGTCCGGGACACCAGGGGACCCAGTACTTC. Its protein is CASSPGHQGTQYF. Complete variable domain (other parts from reference TRBV2 and TRBJ2-5): EPEVTQTPSHQVTQMGQEVILRCVPISNHLYFYWYRQILGQKVEFLVSFYNNEISEKSEIFDDQFSVERPDGSNFTLKIRSTKLEDSAMYFCASSPGHQGTQYFGPGTRLLVL.